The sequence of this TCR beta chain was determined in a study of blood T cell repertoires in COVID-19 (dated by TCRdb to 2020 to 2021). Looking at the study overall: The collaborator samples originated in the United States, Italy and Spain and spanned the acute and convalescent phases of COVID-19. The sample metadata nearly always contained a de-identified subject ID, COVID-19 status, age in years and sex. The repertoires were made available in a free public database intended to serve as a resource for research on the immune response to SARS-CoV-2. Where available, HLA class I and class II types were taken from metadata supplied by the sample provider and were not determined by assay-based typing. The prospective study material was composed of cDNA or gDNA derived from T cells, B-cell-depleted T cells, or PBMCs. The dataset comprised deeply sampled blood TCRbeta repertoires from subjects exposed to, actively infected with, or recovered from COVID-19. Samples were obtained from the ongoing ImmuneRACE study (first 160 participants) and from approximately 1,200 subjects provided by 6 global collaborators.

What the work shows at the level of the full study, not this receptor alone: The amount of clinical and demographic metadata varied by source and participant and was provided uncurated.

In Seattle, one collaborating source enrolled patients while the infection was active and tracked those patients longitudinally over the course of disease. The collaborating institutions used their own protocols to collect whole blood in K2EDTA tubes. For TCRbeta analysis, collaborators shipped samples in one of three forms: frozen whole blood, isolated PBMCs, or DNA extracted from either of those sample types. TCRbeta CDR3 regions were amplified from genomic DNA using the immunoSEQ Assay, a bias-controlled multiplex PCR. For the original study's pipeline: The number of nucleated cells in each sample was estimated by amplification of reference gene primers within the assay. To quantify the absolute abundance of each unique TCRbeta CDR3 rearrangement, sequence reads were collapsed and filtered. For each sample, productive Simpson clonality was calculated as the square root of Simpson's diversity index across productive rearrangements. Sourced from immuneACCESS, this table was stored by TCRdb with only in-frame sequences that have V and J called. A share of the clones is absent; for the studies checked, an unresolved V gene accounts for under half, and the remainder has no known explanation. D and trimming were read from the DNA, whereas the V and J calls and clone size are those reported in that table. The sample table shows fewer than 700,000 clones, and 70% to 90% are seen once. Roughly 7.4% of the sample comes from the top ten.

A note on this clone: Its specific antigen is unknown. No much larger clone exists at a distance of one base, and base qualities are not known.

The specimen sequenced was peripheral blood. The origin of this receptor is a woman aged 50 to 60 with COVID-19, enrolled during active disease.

The DNA sequence is given as TGCAGCGTTTACGACAGGTTTACCTACGAGCAGTACTTC. It encodes CSVYDRFTYEQYF. The sequence is built from TRBV29-1 and TRBJ2-7, with TRBD1 as a weak D call on 6 bases. Taken from cysteine to phenylalanine, the CDR3 has 13 residues. Kept here is only the CDR3 DNA, which spans 39 bases and is read in frame from base 1. The germline V gene sets CDR1 to SQVTM and CDR2 to ANQGSEA. V gives up 5 bases and J gives up 2 bases, and the segment between their germline ends measures 13 bases.